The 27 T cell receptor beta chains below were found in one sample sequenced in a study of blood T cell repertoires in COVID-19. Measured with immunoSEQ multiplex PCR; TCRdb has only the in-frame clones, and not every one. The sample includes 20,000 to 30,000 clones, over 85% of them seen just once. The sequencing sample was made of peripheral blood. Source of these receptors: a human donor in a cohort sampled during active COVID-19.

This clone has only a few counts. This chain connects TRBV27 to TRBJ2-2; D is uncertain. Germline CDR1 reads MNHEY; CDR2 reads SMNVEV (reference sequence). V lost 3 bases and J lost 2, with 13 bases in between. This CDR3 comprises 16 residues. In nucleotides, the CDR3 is TGTGCCAGCAGTTTCGCCTCAACCCTAAACACCGGGGAGCTGTTTTTT. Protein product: CASSFASTLNTGELFF.

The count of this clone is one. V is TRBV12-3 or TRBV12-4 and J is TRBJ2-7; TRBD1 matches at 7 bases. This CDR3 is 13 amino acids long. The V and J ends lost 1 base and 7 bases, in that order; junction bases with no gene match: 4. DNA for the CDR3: TGTGCCAGCAGTTTAGAGGGGGCGCGGGAGCAGTACTTC. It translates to CASSLEGAREQYF.

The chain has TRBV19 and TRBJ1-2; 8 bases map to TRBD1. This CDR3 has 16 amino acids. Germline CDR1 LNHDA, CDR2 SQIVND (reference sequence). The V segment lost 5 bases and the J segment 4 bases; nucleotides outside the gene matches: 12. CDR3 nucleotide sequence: TGTGCCAGTAGTCCCCGGACAGGGTACGAGTTCTATGGCTACACCTTC. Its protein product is CASSPRTGYEFYGYTF. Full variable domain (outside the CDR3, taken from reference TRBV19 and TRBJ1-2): DGGITQSPKYLFRKEGQNVTLSCEQNLNHDAMYWYRQDPGQGLRLIYYSQIVNDFQKGDIAEGYSVSREKKESFPLTVTSAQKNPTAFYLCASSPRTGYEFYGYTFGSGTRLTVV.

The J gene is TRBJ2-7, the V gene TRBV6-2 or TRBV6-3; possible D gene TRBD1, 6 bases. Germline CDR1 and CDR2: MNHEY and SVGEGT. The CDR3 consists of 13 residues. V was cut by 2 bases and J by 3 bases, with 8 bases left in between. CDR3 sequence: CASSYVDSYEQYF. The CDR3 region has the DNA TGTGCCAGCAGTTACGTGGACAGCTACGAGCAGTACTTC.

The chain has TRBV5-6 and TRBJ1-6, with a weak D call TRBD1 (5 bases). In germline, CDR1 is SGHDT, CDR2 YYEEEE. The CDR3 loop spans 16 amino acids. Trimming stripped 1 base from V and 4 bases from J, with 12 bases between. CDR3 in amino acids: CASSLTGVQYNSPLHF. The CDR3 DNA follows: TGTGCCAGCAGCTTGACGGGGGTCCAGTATAATTCACCCCTCCACTTT.

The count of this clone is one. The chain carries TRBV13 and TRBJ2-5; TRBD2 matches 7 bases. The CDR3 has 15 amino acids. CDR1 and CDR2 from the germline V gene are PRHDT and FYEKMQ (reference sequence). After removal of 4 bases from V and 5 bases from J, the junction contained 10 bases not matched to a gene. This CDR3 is CASSSSPGGVETQYF. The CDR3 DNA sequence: TGTGCCAGCAGCTCTTCGCCGGGGGGAGTCGAGACCCAGTACTTC.

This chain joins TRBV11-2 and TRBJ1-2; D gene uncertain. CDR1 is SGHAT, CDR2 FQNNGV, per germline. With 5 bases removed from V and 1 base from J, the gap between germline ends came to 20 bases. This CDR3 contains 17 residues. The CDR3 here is CASSPTSLFPFNYGYTF. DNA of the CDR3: TGTGCCAGCAGCCCCACGAGCCTCTTTCCTTTTAACTATGGCTACACCTTC.

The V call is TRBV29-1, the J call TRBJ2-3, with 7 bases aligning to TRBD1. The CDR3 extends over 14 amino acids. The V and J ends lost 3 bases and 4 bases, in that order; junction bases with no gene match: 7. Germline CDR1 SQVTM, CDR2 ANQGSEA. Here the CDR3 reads CSVEAGGLADTQYF. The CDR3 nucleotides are TGCAGCGTTGAGGCAGGGGGTTTGGCAGATACGCAGTATTTT.

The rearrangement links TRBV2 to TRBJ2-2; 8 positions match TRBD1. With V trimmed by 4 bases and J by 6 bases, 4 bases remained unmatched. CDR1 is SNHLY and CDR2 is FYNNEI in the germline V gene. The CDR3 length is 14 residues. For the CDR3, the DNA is TGTGCCAGCAGTGGACAGGGGTGGTCCGGGGAGCTGTTTTTT. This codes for CASSGQGWSGELFF.

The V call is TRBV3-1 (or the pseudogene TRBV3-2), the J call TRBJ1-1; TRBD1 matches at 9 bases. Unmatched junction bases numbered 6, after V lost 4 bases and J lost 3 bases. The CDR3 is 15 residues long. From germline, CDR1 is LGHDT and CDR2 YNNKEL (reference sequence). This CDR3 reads CASSPQGAGDTEAFF. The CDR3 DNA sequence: TGTGCCAGCAGCCCACAGGGGGCTGGGGACACTGAAGCTTTCTTT.

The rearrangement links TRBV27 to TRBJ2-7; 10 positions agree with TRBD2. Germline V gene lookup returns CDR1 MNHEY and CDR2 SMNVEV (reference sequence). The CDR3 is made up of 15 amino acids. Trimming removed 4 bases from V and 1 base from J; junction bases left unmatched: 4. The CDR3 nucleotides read TGTGCCAGCAGTTCCCTAGCGGGGGAGTCCTACGAGCAGTACTTC. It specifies CASSSLAGESYEQYF.

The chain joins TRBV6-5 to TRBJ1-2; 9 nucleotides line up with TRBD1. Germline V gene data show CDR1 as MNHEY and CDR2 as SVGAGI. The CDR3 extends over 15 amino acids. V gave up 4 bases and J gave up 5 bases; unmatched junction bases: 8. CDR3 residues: CASSSPGQGVYGYTF. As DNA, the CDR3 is TGTGCCAGCAGTTCCCCGGGACAGGGAGTTTATGGCTACACCTTC.

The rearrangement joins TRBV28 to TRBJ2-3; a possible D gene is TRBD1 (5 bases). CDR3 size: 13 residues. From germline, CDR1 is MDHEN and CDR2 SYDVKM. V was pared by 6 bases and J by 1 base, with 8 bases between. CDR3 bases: TGTGCCAGCAGGGGGCAGGGCACAGATACGCAGTATTTT. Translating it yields CASRGQGTDTQYF.

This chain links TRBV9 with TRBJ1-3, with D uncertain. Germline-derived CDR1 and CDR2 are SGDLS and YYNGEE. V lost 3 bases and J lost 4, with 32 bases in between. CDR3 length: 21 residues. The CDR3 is CASSEAPSPRSGPRLGNTIYF. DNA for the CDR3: TGTGCCAGCAGCGAGGCCCCCTCGCCTCGTTCGGGTCCCCGCCTGGGAAACACCATATATTTT.

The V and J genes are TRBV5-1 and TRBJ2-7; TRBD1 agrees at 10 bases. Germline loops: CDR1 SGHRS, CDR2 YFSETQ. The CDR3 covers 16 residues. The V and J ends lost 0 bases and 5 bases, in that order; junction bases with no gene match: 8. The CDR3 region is CASSLVGTGAPHEQYF. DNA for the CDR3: TGCGCCAGCAGCTTGGTTGGGACAGGGGCCCCACACGAGCAGTACTTC.

The CDR3 DNA sequence: TGTGCCAGCAGCCAAGATAATGCCTACGAGCAGTACTTC. This codes for CASSQDNAYEQYF. This chain joins TRBV3-1 (or the pseudogene TRBV3-2) and TRBJ2-7; D unresolved. Looked up from germline, CDR1 is LGHDT and CDR2 is YNNKEL (reference sequence). The CDR3 length is 13 residues. The germline V and J ends were trimmed by 0 bases and 2 bases, with 5 bases remaining between them.

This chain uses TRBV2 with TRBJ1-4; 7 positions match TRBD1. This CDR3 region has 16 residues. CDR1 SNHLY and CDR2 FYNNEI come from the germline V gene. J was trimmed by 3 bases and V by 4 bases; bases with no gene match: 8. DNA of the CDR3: TGTGCCAGCAGTGGTGACAGGGCGTCGGCTAATGAAAAACTGTTTTTT. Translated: CASSGDRASANEKLFF.

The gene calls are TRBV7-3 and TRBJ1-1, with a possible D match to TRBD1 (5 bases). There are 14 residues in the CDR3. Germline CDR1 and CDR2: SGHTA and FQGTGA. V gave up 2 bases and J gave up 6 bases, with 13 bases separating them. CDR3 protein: CASSLLPGGAEAFF. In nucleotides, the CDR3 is TGTGCCAGCAGCTTACTCCCAGGAGGGGCTGAAGCTTTCTTT.

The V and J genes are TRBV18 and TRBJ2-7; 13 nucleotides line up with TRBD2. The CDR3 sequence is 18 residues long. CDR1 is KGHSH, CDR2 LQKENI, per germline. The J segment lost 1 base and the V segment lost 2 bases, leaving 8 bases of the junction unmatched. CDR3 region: CASSPTTSGGLNSYEQYF. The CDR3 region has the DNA TGTGCCAGCTCACCAACGACTAGCGGGGGGCTTAATTCCTACGAGCAGTACTTC.

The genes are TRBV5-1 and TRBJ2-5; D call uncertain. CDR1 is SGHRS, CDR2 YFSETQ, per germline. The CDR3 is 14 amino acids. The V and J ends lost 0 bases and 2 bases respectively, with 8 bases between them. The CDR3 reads CASSLARVQETQYF. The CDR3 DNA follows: TGCGCCAGCAGCTTGGCCCGTGTTCAAGAGACCCAGTACTTC. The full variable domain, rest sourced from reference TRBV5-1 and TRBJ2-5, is KAGVTQTPRYLIKTRGQQVTLSCSPISGHRSVSWYQQTPGQGLQFLFEYFSETQRNKGNFPGRFSGRQFSNSRSEMNVSTLELGDSALYLCASSLARVQETQYFGPGTRLLVL.

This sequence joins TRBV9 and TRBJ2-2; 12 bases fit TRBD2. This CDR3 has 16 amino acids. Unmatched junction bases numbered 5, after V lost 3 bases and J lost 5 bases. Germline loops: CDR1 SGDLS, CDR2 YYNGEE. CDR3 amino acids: CASSALAGGLTGELFF. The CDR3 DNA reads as TGTGCCAGCAGCGCCCTAGCGGGGGGGCTGACCGGGGAGCTGTTTTTT.

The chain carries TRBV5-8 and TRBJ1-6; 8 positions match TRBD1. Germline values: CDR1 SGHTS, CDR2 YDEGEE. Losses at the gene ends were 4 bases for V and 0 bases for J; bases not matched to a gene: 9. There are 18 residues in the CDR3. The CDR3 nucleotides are TGTGCCAGCAGCGTTCGACAGGGGTTGGGCTCCTATAATTCACCCCTCCACTTT. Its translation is CASSVRQGLGSYNSPLHF.

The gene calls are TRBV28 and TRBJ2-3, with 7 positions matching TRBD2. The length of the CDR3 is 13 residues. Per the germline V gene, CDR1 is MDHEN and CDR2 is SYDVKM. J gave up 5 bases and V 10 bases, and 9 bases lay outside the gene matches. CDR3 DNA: TGTGCCATAACCAGCGGGGATAGAGATACGCAGTATTTT. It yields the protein CAITSGDRDTQYF.

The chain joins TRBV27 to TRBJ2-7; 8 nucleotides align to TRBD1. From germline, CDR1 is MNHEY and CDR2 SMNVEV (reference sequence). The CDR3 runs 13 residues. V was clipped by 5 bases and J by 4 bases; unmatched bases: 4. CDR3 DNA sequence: TGTGCCAGCAGTGGGACAGGACCTTACGAGCAGTACTTC. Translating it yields CASSGTGPYEQYF.

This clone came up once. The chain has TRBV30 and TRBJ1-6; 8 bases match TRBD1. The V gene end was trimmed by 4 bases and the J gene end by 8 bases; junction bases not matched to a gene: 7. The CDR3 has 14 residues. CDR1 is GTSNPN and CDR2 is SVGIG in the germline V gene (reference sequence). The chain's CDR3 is CAWTGGGGDSPLHF. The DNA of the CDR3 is TGTGCCTGGACAGGGGGCGGCGGTGATTCACCCCTCCACTTT.

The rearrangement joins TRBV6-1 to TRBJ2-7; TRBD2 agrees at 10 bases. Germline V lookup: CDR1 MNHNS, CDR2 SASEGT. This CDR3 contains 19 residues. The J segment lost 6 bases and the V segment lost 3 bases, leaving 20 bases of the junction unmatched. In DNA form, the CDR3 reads TGTGCCAGCAGTGATATTGGTCTAGCGGGAGAGTGGGGACGTGTCGAGCAGTACTTC. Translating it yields CASSDIGLAGEWGRVEQYF.

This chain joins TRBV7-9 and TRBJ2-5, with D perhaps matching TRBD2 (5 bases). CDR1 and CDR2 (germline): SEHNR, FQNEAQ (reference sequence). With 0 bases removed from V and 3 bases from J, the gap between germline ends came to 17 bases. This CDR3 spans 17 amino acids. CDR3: CASSLASGGLQEETQYF. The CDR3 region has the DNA TGTGCCAGCAGCTTAGCGAGTGGAGGACTCCAAGAAGAGACCCAGTACTTC. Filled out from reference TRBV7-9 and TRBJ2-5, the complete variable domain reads DTGVSQNPRHKITKRGQNVTFRCDPISEHNRLYWYRQTLGQGPEFLTYFQNEAQLEKSRLLSDRFSAERPKGSFSTLEIQRTEQGDSAMYLCASSLASGGLQEETQYFGPGTRLLVL.